This TCR beta chain was identified in a study of regulatory T cells in long-lasting Graves disease. As for time point: newly diagnosed GD, antithyroid drugs for less than 3 months. Making the TCR library involved RNA that had been extracted from PBMCs. This CDR3 contains 13 residues. The germline V and J ends were trimmed by 5 bases and 2 bases, with 9 bases remaining between them. CDR1 and CDR2 from the germline V gene are LNHDA and SQIVND (reference sequence). Construction of TCR beta libraries relied on iRepertoire HTBI primers and on Arm-PCR targeting CDR3 regions. TCRdb reprocessed the multiplex PCR reads via MiXCR and lists one record per CDR3 protein. Altogether over 200,000 distinct CDR3 sequences are present, 15% to 20% being singletons, with the ten largest covering 14%. This clonotype was counted ten times or more. This same sample was also taken into another study, of T cells in Graves' hyperthyroidism and ophthalmopathy.

The rearrangement uses TRBV19 and TRBJ1-1, with D uncertain. The source of this sequence is a young woman with Graves disease. This specimen was peripheral blood mononuclear cells (PBMCs), taken at new diagnosis, from a patient treated with antithyroid drugs. The CDR3 spells CASSWMVNTEAFF. CDR3 DNA sequence: TGTGCCAGTAGTTGGATGGTTAACACTGAAGCTTTCTTT.